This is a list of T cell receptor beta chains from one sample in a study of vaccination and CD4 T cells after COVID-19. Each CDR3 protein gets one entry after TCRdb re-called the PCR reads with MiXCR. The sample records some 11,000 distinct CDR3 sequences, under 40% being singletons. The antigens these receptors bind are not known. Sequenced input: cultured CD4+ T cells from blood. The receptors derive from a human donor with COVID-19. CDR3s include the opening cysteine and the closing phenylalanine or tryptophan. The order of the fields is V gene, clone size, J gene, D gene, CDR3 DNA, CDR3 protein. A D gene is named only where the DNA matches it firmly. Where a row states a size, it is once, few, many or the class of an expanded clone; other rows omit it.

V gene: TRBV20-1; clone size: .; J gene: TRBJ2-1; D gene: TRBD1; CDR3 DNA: TGCAGTGCTAGGGGACAGGGGATCAATGAGCAGTTCTTC; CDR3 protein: CSARGQGINEQFF
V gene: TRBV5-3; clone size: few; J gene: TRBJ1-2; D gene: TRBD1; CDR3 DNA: TGTGCCAGAAGCTCAAAGGGACAGGGGGCTTCGAACTATGGCTACACCTTC; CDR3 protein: CARSSKGQGASNYGYTF
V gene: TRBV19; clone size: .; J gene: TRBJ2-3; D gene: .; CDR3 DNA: TGTGCCAGTAGTCTGGCGGATACGCAGTATTTT; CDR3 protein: CASSLADTQYF
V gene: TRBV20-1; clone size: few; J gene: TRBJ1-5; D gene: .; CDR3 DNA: TGCAGTGCTAGTGATTCCCGCACTATCCAGCCCCAGCATTTT; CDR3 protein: CSASDSRTIQPQHF
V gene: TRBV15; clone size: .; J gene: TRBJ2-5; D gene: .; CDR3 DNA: TGTGCCACCAGCCCACCGCTGGAGACCCAGTACTTC; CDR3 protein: CATSPPLETQYF
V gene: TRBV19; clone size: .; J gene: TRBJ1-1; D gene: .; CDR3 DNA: TGTGCCAGTAGTACTCCAGGGGTAACTGAAGCTTTCTTT; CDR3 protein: CASSTPGVTEAFF
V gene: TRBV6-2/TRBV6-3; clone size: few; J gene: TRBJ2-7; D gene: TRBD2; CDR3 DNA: TGTGCCAGCAGTTACTCGAAGCCCAGCGGGGGGGCATACGAGCAGTACTTC; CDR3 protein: CASSYSKPSGGAYEQYF
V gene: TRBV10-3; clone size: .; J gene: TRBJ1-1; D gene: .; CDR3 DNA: TGTGCCATCAGTTCAGGTGGTGAAGCTTTCTTT; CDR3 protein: CAISSGGEAFF
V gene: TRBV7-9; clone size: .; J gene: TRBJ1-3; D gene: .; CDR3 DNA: TGTGCCAGCAGCTTAGACGGCCCTGGAAACACCATATATTTT; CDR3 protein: CASSLDGPGNTIYF
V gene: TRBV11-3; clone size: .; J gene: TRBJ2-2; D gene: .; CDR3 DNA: TGTGCCAGCAGCCGAGGAGGGGGGGCAGGAACCGGGGAGCTGTTTTTT; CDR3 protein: CASSRGGGAGTGELFF
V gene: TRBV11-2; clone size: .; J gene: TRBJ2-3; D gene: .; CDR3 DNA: TGTGCCAGCAGCTTAGGACAGAATACGCAGTATTTT; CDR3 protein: CASSLGQNTQYF
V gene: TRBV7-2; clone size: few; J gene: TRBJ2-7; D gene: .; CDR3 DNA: TGTGCCAGCAGCCCACAGGTCTCCTACGAGCAGTACTTC; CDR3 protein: CASSPQVSYEQYF
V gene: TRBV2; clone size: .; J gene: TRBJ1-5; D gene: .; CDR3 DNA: TGTGCCAGTGAAGGGTGGGCAGGTGGGCAGCCCCAGCATTTT; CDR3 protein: CASEGWAGGQPQHF
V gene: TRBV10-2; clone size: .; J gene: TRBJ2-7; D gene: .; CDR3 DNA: TGCGCCAGCAGTACGCCAGGGGGGTACGAGCAGTACTTC; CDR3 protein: CASSTPGGYEQYF
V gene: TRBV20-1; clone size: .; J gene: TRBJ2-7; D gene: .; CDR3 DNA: TGCAGTGCTAGTCCCCGGGGTCTCTCCTACGAGCAGTACTTC; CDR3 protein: CSASPRGLSYEQYF
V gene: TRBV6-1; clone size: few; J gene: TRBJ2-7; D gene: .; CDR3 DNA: TGTGCCAGCAGCAAGACAGGCCCAAGCTCCTACGAGCAGTACTTC; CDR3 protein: CASSKTGPSSYEQYF
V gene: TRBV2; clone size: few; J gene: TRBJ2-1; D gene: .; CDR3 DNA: TGTGCCAGCGGAGTTACTTATGAGCAGTTCTTC; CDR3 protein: CASGVTYEQFF
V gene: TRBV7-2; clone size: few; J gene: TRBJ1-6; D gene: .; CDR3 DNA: TGTGCCAGCAGCTTAGATAACTATAGCTCCTATAATTCACCCCTCCACTTT; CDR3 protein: CASSLDNYSSYNSPLHF
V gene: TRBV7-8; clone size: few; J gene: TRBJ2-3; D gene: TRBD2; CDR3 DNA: TGTGCCAGCAGCTTAGGCCAAAGCGGGGGGGCCGGCGATACGCAGTATTTT; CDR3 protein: CASSLGQSGGAGDTQYF
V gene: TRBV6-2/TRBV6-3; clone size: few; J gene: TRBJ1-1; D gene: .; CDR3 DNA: TGTGCCAGCAGCTACAGGGCAAGGAACACTGAAGCTTTCTTT; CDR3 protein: CASSYRARNTEAFF
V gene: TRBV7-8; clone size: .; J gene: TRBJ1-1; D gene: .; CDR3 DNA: TGTGCCAGCAGCTTAGTAACGGGGAGAGGGTGGAGCGCTGAAGCTTTCTTT; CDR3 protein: CASSLVTGRGWSAEAFF
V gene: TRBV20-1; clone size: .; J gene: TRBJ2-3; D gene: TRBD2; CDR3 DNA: TGCAGTGCTAGGGGGGCCAGCGGGGGGGCCGCAGATACGCAGTATTTT; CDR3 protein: CSARGASGGAADTQYF
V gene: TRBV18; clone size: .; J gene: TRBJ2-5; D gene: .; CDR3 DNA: TGTGCCACCTCACCTGGAAACAGACAAGAGACCCAGTACTTC; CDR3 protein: CATSPGNRQETQYF
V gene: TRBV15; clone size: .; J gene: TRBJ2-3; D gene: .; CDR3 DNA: TGTGCCACCAGCAGAGGAGGGCTCGATACGCAGTATTTT; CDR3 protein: CATSRGGLDTQYF
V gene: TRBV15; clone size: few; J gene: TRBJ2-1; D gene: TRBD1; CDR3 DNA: TGTGCCACCAGCAGAGACGGGACAGGGACGTACAATGAGCAGTTCTTC; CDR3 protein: CATSRDGTGTYNEQFF
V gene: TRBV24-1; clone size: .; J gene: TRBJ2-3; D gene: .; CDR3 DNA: TGTGCCACCAGTGATCTAGTCCCCGATACGCAGTATTTT; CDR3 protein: CATSDLVPDTQYF
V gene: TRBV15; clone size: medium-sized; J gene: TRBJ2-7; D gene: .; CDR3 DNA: TGTGCCACCAGCAGAGGGCAGGTCTCCTACGAGCAGTACTTC; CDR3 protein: CATSRGQVSYEQYF
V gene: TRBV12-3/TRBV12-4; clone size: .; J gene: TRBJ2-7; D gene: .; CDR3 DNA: TGTGCCAGCAGTTTAGCGCTAGGGCGGTACGAGCAGTACTTC; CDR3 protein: CASSLALGRYEQYF
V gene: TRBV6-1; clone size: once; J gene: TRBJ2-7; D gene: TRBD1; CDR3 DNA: TGTGCCAGCAGTGAGACAGGGGCCCCTGTGGCCTACGAGCAGTACTTC; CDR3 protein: CASSETGAPVAYEQYF
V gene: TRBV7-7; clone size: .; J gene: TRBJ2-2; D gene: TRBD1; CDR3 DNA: TGTGCTAGCGGCTTAGGGGACAGGGGAGCCGGGGAGCTGTTTTTT; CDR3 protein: CASGLGDRGAGELFF
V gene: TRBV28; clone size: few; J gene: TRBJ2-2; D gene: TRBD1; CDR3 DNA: TGTGCCAGCAGTTTGCCGGGACAGGGGTCCCTGTTTTTT; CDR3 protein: CASSLPGQGSLFF
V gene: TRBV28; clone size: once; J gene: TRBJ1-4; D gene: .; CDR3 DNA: TGTGCCAGCAGTTTTCCTATATCGGTGGGGCATGAAAAACTGTTTTTT; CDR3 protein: CASSFPISVGHEKLFF
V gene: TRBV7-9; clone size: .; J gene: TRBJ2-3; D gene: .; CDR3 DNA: TGTGCCAGCAGCCCCACGACGGGGGCGACAGATACGCAGTATTTT; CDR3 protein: CASSPTTGATDTQYF
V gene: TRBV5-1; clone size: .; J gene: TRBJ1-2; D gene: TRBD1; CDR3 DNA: TGCGCCAGCAGCTTGGGAGGAGTGGGACAGGGGTACGGCTACACCTTC; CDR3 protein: CASSLGGVGQGYGYTF
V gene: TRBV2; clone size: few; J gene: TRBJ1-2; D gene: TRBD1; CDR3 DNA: TGTGCCAGTAGGGGACAGGCCAACTATGGCTACACCTTC; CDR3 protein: CASRGQANYGYTF